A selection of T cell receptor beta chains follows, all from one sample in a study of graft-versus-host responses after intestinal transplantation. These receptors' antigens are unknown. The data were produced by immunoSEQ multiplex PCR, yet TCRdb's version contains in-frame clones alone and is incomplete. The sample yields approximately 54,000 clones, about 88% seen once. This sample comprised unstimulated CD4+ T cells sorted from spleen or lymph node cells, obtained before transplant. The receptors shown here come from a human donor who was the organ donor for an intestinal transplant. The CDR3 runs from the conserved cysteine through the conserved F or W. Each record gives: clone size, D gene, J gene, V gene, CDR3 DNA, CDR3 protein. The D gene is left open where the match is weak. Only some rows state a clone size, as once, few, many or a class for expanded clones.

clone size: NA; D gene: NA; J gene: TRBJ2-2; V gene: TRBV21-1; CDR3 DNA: TGTGCCAGCAGCAAAAAACTAGCGGCGAACACCGGGGAGCTGTTTTTT; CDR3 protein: CASSKKLAANTGELFF
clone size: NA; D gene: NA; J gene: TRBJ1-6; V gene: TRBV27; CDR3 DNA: TGTGCCAGCAGTCCCGGACTGAGCTATAATTCACCCCTCCACTTT; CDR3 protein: CASSPGLSYNSPLHF
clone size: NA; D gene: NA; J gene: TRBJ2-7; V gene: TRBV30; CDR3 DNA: TGTGCCTGGAGTGGTGCAGCGGTCTACGAGCAGTACTTC; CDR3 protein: CAWSGAAVYEQYF
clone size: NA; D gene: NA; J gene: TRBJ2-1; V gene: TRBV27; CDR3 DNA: TGTGCCAGCAGGCTGAGTGAACCCTACAATGAGCAGTTCTTC; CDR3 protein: CASRLSEPYNEQFF
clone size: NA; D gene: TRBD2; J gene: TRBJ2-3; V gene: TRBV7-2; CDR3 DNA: TGTGCCAGCAGCTTAGGGACTAGCGGGACAGATACGCAGTATTTT; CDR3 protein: CASSLGTSGTDTQYF
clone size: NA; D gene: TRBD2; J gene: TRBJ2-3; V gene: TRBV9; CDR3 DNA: TGTGCCAGCAGCATAGGGAGGGGCGACTTCACAGATACGCAGTATTTT; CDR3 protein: CASSIGRGDFTDTQYF
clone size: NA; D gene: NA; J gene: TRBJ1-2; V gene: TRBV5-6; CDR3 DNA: TGTGCCAGCAGCTTATGGGTCCTCTTAATAGGATATGGCTACACCTTC; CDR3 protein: CASSLWVLLIGYGYTF
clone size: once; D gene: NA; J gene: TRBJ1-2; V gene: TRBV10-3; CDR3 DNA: TGTGCCATCCACGGCACAGGGAACTATGGCTACACCTTC; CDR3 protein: CAIHGTGNYGYTF
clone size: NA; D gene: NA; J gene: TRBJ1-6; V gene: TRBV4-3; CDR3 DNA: TGCGCCAGCAGCCAAGAACCGGGGATGAGGAATTCACCCCTCCACTTT; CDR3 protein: CASSQEPGMRNSPLHF
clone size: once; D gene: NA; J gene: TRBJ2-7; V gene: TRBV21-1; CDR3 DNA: TGTGCCAGCAGCAAACTAGCGGGCTCCTACGAGCAGTACTTC; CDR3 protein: CASSKLAGSYEQYF
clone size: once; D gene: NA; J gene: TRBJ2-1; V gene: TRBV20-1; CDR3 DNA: TGCAGTGCTGCTCAGGGAGCGTATCAGGTCTTC; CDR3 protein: CSAAQGAYQVF
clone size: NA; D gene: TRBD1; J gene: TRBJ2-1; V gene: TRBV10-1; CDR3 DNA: TGCGCCAGCGGGACAGCCTACAATGAGCAGTTCTTC; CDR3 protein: CASGTAYNEQFF
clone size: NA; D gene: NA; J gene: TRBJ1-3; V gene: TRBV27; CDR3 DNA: TGTGCCAGCAGGAGTCTGAGCTCTGGAAACACCATATATTTT; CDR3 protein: CASRSLSSGNTIYF
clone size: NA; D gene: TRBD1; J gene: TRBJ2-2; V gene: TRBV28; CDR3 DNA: TGTGCCAGCAGGGGACAGGCGAACACCGGGGAGCTGTTTTTT; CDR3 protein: CASRGQANTGELFF
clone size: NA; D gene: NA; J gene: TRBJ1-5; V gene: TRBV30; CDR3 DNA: TGTGCCTGGAGTGTCCTTCTTAGCAATCAGCCCCAGCATTTT; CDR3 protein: CAWSVLLSNQPQHF
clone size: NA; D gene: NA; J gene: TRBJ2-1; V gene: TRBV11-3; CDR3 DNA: TGTGCCAGCAGCGCGGGGGCAGGGGGGCACAATGAGCAGTTCTTC; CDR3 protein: CASSAGAGGHNEQFF
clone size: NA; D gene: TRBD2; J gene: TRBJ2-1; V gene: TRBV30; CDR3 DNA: TGTGCCTGGAGTGTACGGCGGGGGGGCCATTACAATGAGCAGTTCTTC; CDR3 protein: CAWSVRRGGHYNEQFF
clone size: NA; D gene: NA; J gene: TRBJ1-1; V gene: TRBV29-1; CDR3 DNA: TGCAGCGTTGAACGCGGGATTGAAGCTTTCTTT; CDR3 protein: CSVERGIEAFF
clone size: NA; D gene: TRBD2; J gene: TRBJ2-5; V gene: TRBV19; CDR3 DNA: TGTGCCAGTAGTATAGGACTAGCCCGTTTTGGTGAGACCCAGTACTTC; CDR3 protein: CASSIGLARFGETQYF
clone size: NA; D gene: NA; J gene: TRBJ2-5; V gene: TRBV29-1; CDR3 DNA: TGCAGCGTCCGGGCGGAGACCCAGTACTTC; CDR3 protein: CSVRAETQYF
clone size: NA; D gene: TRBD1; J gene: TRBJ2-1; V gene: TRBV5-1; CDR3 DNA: TGCGCCAGCACCTTACAGGGGGCGACAGTAAGAAATGAGCAGTTCTTC; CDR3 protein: CASTLQGATVRNEQFF
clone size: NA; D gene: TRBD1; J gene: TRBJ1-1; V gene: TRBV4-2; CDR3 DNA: TGTGCCAGCAGCCAAGATGACAGGGGCAGGGTCAACACTGAAGCTTTCTTT; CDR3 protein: CASSQDDRGRVNTEAFF
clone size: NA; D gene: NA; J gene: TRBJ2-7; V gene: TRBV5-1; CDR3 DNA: TGCGCCAGCAGCTTGGAAGTCTACCCCTACGAGCAGTACTTC; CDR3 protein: CASSLEVYPYEQYF
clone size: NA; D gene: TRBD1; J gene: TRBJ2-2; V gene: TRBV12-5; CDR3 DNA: TGTGCTAGTGGTTTAACGGGACAGGGGGACACCGGGGAGCTGTTTTTT; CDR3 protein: CASGLTGQGDTGELFF
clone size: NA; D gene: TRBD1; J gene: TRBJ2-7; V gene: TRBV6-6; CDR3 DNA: TGTGCCAGCAGTTACTCCAGGGACAGCGCCTACGAGCAGTACTTC; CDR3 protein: CASSYSRDSAYEQYF
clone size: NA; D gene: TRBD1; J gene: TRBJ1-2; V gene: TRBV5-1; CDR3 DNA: TGCGCCAGCAGCAGCGGGACAGGTTACTATGGCTACACCTTC; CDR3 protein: CASSSGTGYYGYTF
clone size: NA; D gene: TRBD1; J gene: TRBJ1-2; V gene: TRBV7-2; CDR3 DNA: TGTGCCAGCAGCTTAGGGGCCGGGACAGCCAACTATGGCTACACCTTC; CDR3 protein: CASSLGAGTANYGYTF
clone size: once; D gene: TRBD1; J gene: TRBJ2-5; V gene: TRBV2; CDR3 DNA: TGTGCCAGCATGAGGACAGGGGGATGGGAGACCCAGTACTTC; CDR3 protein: CASMRTGGWETQYF
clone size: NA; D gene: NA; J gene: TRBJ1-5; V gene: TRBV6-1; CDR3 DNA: TGTGCCAGCAGTGAATGGTCTTCCCTCAGCAATCAGCCCCAGCATTTT; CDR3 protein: CASSEWSSLSNQPQHF
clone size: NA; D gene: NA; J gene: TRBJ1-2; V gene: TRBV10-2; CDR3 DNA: TGCGCCAGCAGTGGGACAATCTATGGCTACACCTTC; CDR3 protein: CASSGTIYGYTF
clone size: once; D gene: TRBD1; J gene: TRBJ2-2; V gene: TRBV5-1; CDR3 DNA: TGCGCCAGCAGCTTGGACAGGGGAACCGGGGAGCTGTTTTTT; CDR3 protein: CASSLDRGTGELFF
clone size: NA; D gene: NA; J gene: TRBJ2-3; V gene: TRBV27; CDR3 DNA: TGTGCCAGCGCCCTTGTTACCAACACAGATACGCAGTATTTT; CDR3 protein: CASALVTNTDTQYF
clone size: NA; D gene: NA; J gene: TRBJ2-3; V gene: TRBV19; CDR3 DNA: TGTGCCAGTAGTTTCGGGGGCGCAGATACGCAGTATTTT; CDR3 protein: CASSFGGADTQYF
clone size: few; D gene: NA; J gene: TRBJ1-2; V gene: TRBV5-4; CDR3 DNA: TGTGCCAGCAGCCTACCACCCTATGGCTACACCTTC; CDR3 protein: CASSLPPYGYTF
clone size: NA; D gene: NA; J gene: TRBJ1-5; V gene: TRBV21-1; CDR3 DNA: TGTGCCAGCAGCAAAGGACAGAGCAATCAGCCCCAGCATTTT; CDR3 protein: CASSKGQSNQPQHF
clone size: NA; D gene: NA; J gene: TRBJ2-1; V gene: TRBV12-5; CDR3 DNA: TGTGCTAGTGGTTTGGTACTTTCCAGGACGGATGAGCAGTTCTTC; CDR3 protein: CASGLVLSRTDEQFF
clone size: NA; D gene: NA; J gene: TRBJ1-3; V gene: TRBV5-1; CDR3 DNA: TGCGCCAGCAATACAGGAACTGGAAACACCATATATTTT; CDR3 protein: CASNTGTGNTIYF
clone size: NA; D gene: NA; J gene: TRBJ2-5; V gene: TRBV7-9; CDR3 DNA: TGTGCCAGCAGCTCCACCCCGCTCGACAGTTCACAAGAGACCCAGTACTTC; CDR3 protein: CASSSTPLDSSQETQYF
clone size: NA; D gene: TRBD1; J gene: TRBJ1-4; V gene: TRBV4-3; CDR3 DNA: TGCGCCAGCAGCCAAGAGTGGGGCAGGGGGGAGGAAAAACTGTTTTTT; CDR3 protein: CASSQEWGRGEEKLFF
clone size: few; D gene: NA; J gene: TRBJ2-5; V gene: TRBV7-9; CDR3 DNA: TGTGCCAGCAGCTTGCACGTCGAGGAGACCCAGTACTTC; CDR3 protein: CASSLHVEETQYF
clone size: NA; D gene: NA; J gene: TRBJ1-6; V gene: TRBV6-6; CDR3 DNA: TGTGCCAGCAGTTCCCTCGGTAATTCACCCCTCCACTTT; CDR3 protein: CASSSLGNSPLHF
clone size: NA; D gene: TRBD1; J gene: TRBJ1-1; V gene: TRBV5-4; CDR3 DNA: TGTGCCAGCAGCTTCGGGACAGGGGGCACTGAAGCTTTCTTT; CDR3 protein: CASSFGTGGTEAFF
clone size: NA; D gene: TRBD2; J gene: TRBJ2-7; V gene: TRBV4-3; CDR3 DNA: TGCGCCAGCAGCCAGCTACCGGGACTAGCGGGGGGGCAAGGCTACGAGCAGTACTTC; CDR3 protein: CASSQLPGLAGGQGYEQYF
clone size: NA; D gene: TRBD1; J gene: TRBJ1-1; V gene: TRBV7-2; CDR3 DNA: TGTGCCAGCAGCACAAAGCCAGGGGGTGAAGCTTTCTTT; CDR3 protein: CASSTKPGGEAFF
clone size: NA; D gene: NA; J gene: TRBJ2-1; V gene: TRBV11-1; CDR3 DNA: TGTGCCAGCAGCTTAGGGACGGGGAATGAGCAGTTCTTC; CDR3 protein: CASSLGTGNEQFF
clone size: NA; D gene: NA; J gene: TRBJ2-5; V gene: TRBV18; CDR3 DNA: TGTGCCAGCTCACCCCCGAGTCAAGAGACCCAGTACTTC; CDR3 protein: CASSPPSQETQYF
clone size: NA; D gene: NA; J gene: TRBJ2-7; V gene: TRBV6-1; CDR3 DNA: TGTGCCAGCAGTGAAGCGGGGGACATTCACGAGCAGTACTTC; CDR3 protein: CASSEAGDIHEQYF